The source of this T cell receptor (beta chain) is a study of cytomegalovirus exposure and HLA in healthy donors. In the study overall: Samples from HLA-typed donors yielded 85 million to 95 million unique TCRs in an early data release. Findings and caveats of the study: A prior analysis recorded that most TCR beta V segments were productive about 87% or about 30% of the time.

There were likely unrecorded immune exposures, though donors were nominally healthy when sampled. This CDR3 region has 14 residues. Trimming left V 4 bases short and J 1 base short, with 11 bases between. The germline CDR1 and CDR2 sequences are SGHRS and YFSETQ. Turning to this clone: Its specificity is not known.

Vbeta (60) and Jbeta (13) primers were used in the PCR. Only in-frame clones appear in the TCRdb table, and some are missing; sequencing was by immunoSEQ multiplex PCR. This table has some 130,000 clones, over 70% appearing once. This receptor was identified in a man aged 25 to 45 in good health and CMV-seronegative. The chain has TRBV5-1 and TRBJ1-1, with D perhaps matching TRBD1 (5 bases). The sequencing sample was made of PBMCs. The chain's CDR3 is CASSMTGQNTEAFF. The CDR3 region has the DNA TGCGCCAGCAGCATGACCGGACAGAACACTGAAGCTTTCTTT.